This TCR beta chain was recovered during a study of T cell responses to AZD1222 COVID-19 vaccine (dated by TCRdb to the early 2020s). For the wider study: AZD1222 recipients given second doses at about 4 weeks or at about 12 weeks were pooled, since spike-specific TCR depth and breadth were not found to differ between the two schedules. TCR sequencing covered over 230 trial participants: some 210 given two doses of AZD1222 and 26 given two doses of MenACWY control vaccine. Trial participants were enrolled by age into 18-55, 56-69 and 70-plus year subgroups, with roughly 150, 30 and 60 TCR-sequenced participants respectively. Study-wide conclusions, independent of this receptor: Most participants were white British and females outnumbered males, and the authors suggested that clonal diversity may have been underestimated. After two AZD1222 doses, both the breadth and the depth of spike-specific TCRs were significantly higher than at day 0 and than in MenACWY recipients. Because no day 14 peak-response samples were available, repertoires were characterized only after the peak T cell response. Conclusions about previously exposed vaccinees were limited because only six AZD1222 recipients were SARS-CoV-2 seropositive at baseline. Vaccine-associated CD4 TCRs spanned the whole spike protein, with dominant responses in regions 160-218 and 743-854. The 56-69-year group was small, and its depth increase did not reach significance, likely because of low power. Reportedly, close to half of the unique spike-specific TCRs recognized epitopes lying outside the regions that are mutated in the B.1.351 and B.1.1.7 variants.

Per the germline V gene, SGHDT is the CDR1 and YYEEEE is the CDR2. V ends up 2 bases short and J 7 bases short, with an unmatched junction base count of 5. The CDR3 starts with the cysteine, ends with the phenylalanine, and has 13 residues. Only CDR3 DNA is held: 39 bases, read in frame from base 1. The CDR3 regions of human TCRbeta chains were subjected to immunosequencing. As for the original processing: TCRs in the repertoires were compared against a reference library of SARS-CoV-2-specific TCRs that had been generated with the MIRA antigen-specificity platform. Breadth was defined as the fraction of unique TCRs that were SARS-CoV-2-associated, and depth was defined as the fraction of total T cells that were SARS-CoV-2-associated. Each spike-specific TCR was assigned to its reactive spike region and to a CD4 or CD8 class using the MIRA data. Log10-transformed breadth and depth values were compared by one-way ANOVA with Sidak's multiple comparisons tests. TCRdb obtained this table from immuneACCESS and retained in-frame rearrangements with V and J assigned. These tables miss some clones; where compared with another copy, unresolved V genes account for less than half of the shortfall, and the remainder is unexplained. Clone size and V and J calls were adopted from that table, with D and trimming inferred from the DNA. The sample profile shows about 140,000 clones; around 91% of them were found once. 4.7% of the sample goes to the ten largest clones.

The sample holds one count of this clone. Its binding antigen is unknown. No much larger clone is present one base from it, and per-base qualities are unavailable. The sample's time point label, in plain terms: baseline before first vaccination. Vaccinee samples came from UK trials COV001 and COV002, including a single-blind randomized controlled phase 2/3 trial of AZD1222 (ChAdOx1 nCoV-19) in healthy adults. For TCRbeta chain sequencing, PBMC samples from trial participants were taken at day 0 and at day 28 after the second dose. Sequencing was performed on peripheral blood, taken on day 0 of AZD1222 vaccination. The chain joins TRBV5-6 to TRBJ1-2, and 7 junctional nucleotides match TRBD1. This sequence originates from an adult in good health. The sequenced DNA: TGTGCCAGCAGCTTAACAGGGGCAGGTGGCTACACCTTC. Its translation reads: CASSLTGAGGYTF.